This entry is about one TCR beta chain. These data belong to a study of control samples from healthy donors and cancer patients. Libraries were prepared by immunoSEQ multiplex PCR; TCRdb keeps only in-frame clonotypes and omits some of them. Of approximately 120,000 clones in the sample, less than 90% are singletons; the top ten hold around 2%. This CDR3 spans 13 amino acids. V lost 1 base and J 3 bases, leaving 6 bases between the germline ends. CDR1 and CDR2 from the germline V gene are SGHAT and FQDESV (reference sequence). The sample comprised blood. This receptor was taken from a man between 18 and 35 years old in good health. The V and J genes are TRBV11-1 and TRBJ1-2; D gene unclear. The CDR3 reads CASSLGEHYGYTF. Written as DNA, the CDR3 is TGTGCCAGCAGCTTAGGGGAACACTATGGCTACACCTTC.